The 18 T cell receptor beta chains in this list originate from one sample, sequenced in a study of OX40 agonist ivuxolimab in advanced cancers. The receptor library was made with the immunoSEQ multiplex PCR assay. This is the immuneACCESS table as TCRdb keeps it, with only in-frame sequences that have V and J called. A part of the clones is gone; compared with another copy, unresolved V genes explain less than half, and the rest is unexplained. The sample table records about 95,000 clones; roughly nine tenths of these occur just once. The top ten constitute 2.6% of the sample. The sample in question was CD4+ or CD8+ T cells sorted from blood, obtained in a trial of the OX40 agonist ivuxolimab. The receptors stem from an adult with an advanced solid tumor such as melanoma, head and neck, liver or kidney cancer.

The chain uses TRBV10-3 and TRBJ2-1, with 8 positions matching TRBD2. After removal of 11 bases from V and 7 bases from J, the junction contained 7 bases not matched to a gene. Germline V gene data show CDR1 as ENHRY and CDR2 as SYGVKD. CDR3 size: 12 residues. CDR3 loop: CAVTGLGNEQFF. The CDR3 bases are TGTGCCGTGACGGGACTAGGGAATGAGCAGTTCTTC.

The rearrangement joins TRBV28 to TRBJ2-1; 9 bases fit TRBD2. CDR1 is MDHEN, CDR2 SYDVKM, per germline. V gave up 5 bases and J gave up 7 bases; unmatched junction bases: 3. CDR3 size: 13 residues. CDR3 nucleotide sequence: TGTGCCAGCAGTCGCGGACTAGCGAATGAGCAGTTCTTC. Its protein is CASSRGLANEQFF.

This chain uses TRBV28 with TRBJ2-1, with 11 bases lining up with TRBD1. Germline V gene data show CDR1 as MDHEN and CDR2 as SYDVKM. V was clipped by 8 bases and J by 6 bases; unmatched bases: 15. CDR3 length equals 17 residues. CDR3 sequence (DNA): TGTGCCAGCCTTCTCAAAAGGACAGGGGGCAGGTTCAATGAGCAGTTCTTC. This encodes CASLLKRTGGRFNEQFF.

The V call is TRBV19, the J call TRBJ2-1; 11 bases fit TRBD2. The CDR3 has 15 amino acids. The trim removed 3 bases at V and 3 bases at J, leaving 1 base unmatched. CDR1 LNHDA and CDR2 SQIVND come from the germline V gene (reference sequence). CDR3 DNA sequence: TGTGCCAGTAGTATGGGACTAGCGGTCTACAATGAGCAGTTCTTC. It specifies CASSMGLAVYNEQFF.

J is TRBJ2-7 and V is TRBV2; possible D gene TRBD2, 6 bases. Looked up from germline, CDR1 is SNHLY and CDR2 is FYNNEI. V was clipped by 8 bases and J by 3 bases, with 17 bases between them. This CDR3 has 14 amino acids. CDR3 DNA sequence: TGTGCCAGCCAGGACTACCCGCCCATCTACGAGCAGTACTTC. Residues: CASQDYPPIYEQYF.

This clone was seen only once. This sequence joins TRBV6-5 and TRBJ2-2; 7 positions agree with TRBD1. V was pared by 5 bases and J by 7 bases, with 10 bases of the junction left unmatched. The CDR3 runs 15 residues. Germline V gene lookup returns CDR1 MNHEY and CDR2 SVGAGI. CDR3 nucleotides: TGTGCCAGCAGTAGAGACAGGGAAGTTTACGGGGAGCTGTTTTTT. Protein product: CASSRDREVYGELFF.

V is TRBV5-1 and J is TRBJ2-7, with D possibly TRBD1 on 5 matching bases. Germline CDR1 SGHRS, CDR2 YFSETQ. Trimming cost V 2 bases and J 2 bases, with 11 bases left between them. CDR3 length equals 14 residues. The CDR3, as DNA: TGCGCCAGCAGCTTCGGCAGGGAAGCCTACGAGCAGTACTTC. Translating gives CASSFGREAYEQYF.

This rearrangement joins TRBV2 to TRBJ1-5; D is perhaps TRBD1 (5 bases). CDR1 and CDR2 from the germline V gene are SNHLY and FYNNEI. Trimming pared 6 bases from V and 0 bases from J, leaving 15 bases between. This CDR3 is 16 amino acids long. The DNA of the CDR3 is TGTGCCAGCAGGAAGGGCGGGGGAGATAGCAATCAGCCCCAGCATTTT. Translation gives CASRKGGGDSNQPQHF.

The chain recombines TRBV27 with TRBJ1-4; D is ambiguous. CDR3 size: 13 residues. Germline CDR1 MNHEY, CDR2 SMNVEV (reference sequence). With 5 bases removed from V and 7 bases from J, the gap between germline ends came to 11 bases. Here the CDR3 reads CASSLGSSEKLFF. The CDR3 coding sequence is TGTGCCAGCAGTCTAGGTTCGAGTGAAAAACTGTTTTTT.

The chain carries TRBV4-3 and TRBJ2-5, with TRBD1 identical over 11 bases. The CDR3 consists of 16 residues. The V gene end was trimmed by 4 bases and the J gene end by 5 bases; junction bases not matched to a gene: 9. CDR1 LGHNA and CDR2 YSLEER come from the germline V gene. The CDR3 loop reads CASSPRTGGAGETQYF. The CDR3 DNA follows: TGCGCCAGCAGCCCTCGGACAGGGGGCGCAGGGGAGACCCAGTACTTC.

This sequence joins TRBV30 and TRBJ2-5, with D perhaps TRBD1 or TRBD2 (5 bases each). The CDR3 totals 14 residues. V lost 0 bases and J 4 bases, leaving 12 bases between the germline ends. The germline gives CDR1 GTSNPN, CDR2 SVGIG (reference sequence). The CDR3 DNA sequence: TGTGCCTGGAGTGTACACGGGGCCGGAGAGACCCAGTACTTC. Translating gives CAWSVHGAGETQYF. The full variable domain, completed using reference TRBV30 and TRBJ2-5, is SQTIHQWPATLVQPVGSPLSLECTVEGTSNPNLYWYRQAAGRGLQLLFYSVGIGQISSEVPQNLSASRPQDRQFILSSKKLLLSDSGFYLCAWSVHGAGETQYFGPGTRLLVL.

This chain uses TRBV30 with TRBJ1-1, with 10 bases that match TRBD1. Germline V gene sequence: CDR1 GTSNPN, CDR2 SVGIG (reference sequence). This CDR3 contains 13 residues. V gave up 5 bases and J gave up 0 bases; unmatched junction bases: 0. CDR3 amino acids: CAWGTGVNTEAFF. CDR3 DNA: TGTGCCTGGGGGACAGGGGTGAACACTGAAGCTTTCTTT. Combining the CDR3 with reference TRBV30 and TRBJ1-1 gives the whole variable domain SQTIHQWPATLVQPVGSPLSLECTVEGTSNPNLYWYRQAAGRGLQLLFYSVGIGQISSEVPQNLSASRPQDRQFILSSKKLLLSDSGFYLCAWGTGVNTEAFFGQGTRLTVV.

The CDR3 region is CASSVEDRDTQYF. The CDR3 DNA follows: TGTGCCAGCAGCGTAGAGGACAGAGATACGCAGTATTTT. The chain carries TRBV9 and TRBJ2-3; TRBD1 is a possible D gene (6 bases). This CDR3 has 13 residues. Per the germline V gene, CDR1 is SGDLS and CDR2 is YYNGEE. The V end was cut by 0 bases, the J end by 5 bases, with 7 bases between.

This clone was detected only once. The V and J genes are TRBV30 and TRBJ1-1; the match to TRBD1 covers 7 bases. V shed 7 bases, J shed 0 bases, and the junction held 8 bases outside the gene matches. Germline assignment: CDR1 GTSNPN and CDR2 SVGIG (reference sequence). The length of the CDR3 is 14 residues. The CDR3 DNA is TGTGCCTCGAGACAGGGCCCCATGAACACTGAAGCTTTCTTT. Its protein is CASRQGPMNTEAFF.

This sequence joins TRBV19 and TRBJ2-1; 15 bases line up with TRBD2. Germline loops: CDR1 LNHDA, CDR2 SQIVND (reference sequence). This CDR3 contains 20 residues. With V trimmed by 7 bases and J by 0 bases, 13 bases remained unmatched. CDR3 protein: CASTARPGLAGGSSYNEQFF. The CDR3 nucleotides read TGTGCCAGTACAGCTAGGCCGGGACTAGCGGGAGGCAGCTCCTACAATGAGCAGTTCTTC.

This chain links TRBV28 with TRBJ1-5, with D perhaps TRBD1 (5 bases). V gave up 3 bases and J gave up 3 bases, with 9 bases separating them. This CDR3 contains 14 residues. The germline V gene has CDR1 MDHEN and CDR2 SYDVKM. CDR3 in amino acids: CASSLGRDNQPQHF. The CDR3 DNA reads as TGTGCCAGCAGTTTGGGACGGGACAATCAGCCCCAGCATTTT.

This clone appeared a few times. This chain uses TRBV4-3 with TRBJ1-1; D not resolved. The CDR3 loop spans 14 amino acids. Germline assignment: CDR1 LGHNA and CDR2 YSLEER. The V end was cut by 1 base, the J end by 4 bases, with 10 bases between. CDR3 in amino acids: CASSQGGGGTEAFF. CDR3 DNA sequence: TGCGCCAGCAGCCAAGGCGGCGGCGGCACTGAAGCTTTCTTT.

This chain joins TRBV19 and TRBJ1-4; D gene ambiguous. V lost 9 bases and J 9 bases, leaving 20 bases between the germline ends. This CDR3 spans 14 amino acids. CDR1 and CDR2 from the germline V gene are LNHDA and SQIVND (reference sequence). The CDR3 sequence is CASAPVEVPQKLFF. The CDR3 coding sequence is TGTGCCAGCGCCCCGGTGGAGGTTCCACAAAAACTGTTTTTT.